This T cell receptor (beta chain) was retrieved from a study of cytomegalovirus exposure and HLA in healthy donors. Study conclusions and caveats: The authors later found HLA-associated TCR beta chains more clonally expanded than equally common others.

13 Jbeta primers and 60 Vbeta primers were used for the PCR. Some clones are missing from TCRdb's copy, which holds only in-frame ones; the method was immunoSEQ multiplex PCR. This sample yields roughly 130,000 clones, of which roughly two thirds are seen a single time; roughly 1.6% belongs to the top ten. Between the trimmed V and J ends, which lost 2 bases and 3 bases, there was a span of 11 bases. The CDR3 is 14 amino acids. Germline assignment: CDR1 MNHEY and CDR2 SMNVEV (reference sequence). About this clone itself: No antigen is known for it.

The V call is TRBV27, the J call TRBJ2-7; possibly TRBD1 for D (5 bases). The clonotype comes from a man aged 25 to 40 in good health and CMV-seropositive. The sample comprised PBMCs. In nucleotides, the CDR3 is TGTGCCAGCAGTTTAACCAGGGATAGCTACGAGCAGTACTTC. The encoded protein is CASSLTRDSYEQYF.